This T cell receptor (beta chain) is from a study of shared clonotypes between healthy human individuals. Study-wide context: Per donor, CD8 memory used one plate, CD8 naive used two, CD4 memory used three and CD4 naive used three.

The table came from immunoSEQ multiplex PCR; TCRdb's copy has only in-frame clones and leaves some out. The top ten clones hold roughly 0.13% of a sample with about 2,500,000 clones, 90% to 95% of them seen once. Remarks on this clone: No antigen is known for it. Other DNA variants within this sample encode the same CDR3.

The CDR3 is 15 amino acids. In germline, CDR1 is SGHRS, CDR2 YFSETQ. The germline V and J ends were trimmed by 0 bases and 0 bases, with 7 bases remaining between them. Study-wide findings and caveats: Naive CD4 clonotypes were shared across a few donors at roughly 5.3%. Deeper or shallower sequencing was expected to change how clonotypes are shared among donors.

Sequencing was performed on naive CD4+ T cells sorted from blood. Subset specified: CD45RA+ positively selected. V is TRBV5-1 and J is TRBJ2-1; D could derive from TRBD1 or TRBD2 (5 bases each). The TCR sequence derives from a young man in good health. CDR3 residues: CASSLGGNSYNEQFF. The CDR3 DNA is TGCGCCAGCAGCTTGGGGGGGAACTCCTACAATGAGCAGTTCTTC.